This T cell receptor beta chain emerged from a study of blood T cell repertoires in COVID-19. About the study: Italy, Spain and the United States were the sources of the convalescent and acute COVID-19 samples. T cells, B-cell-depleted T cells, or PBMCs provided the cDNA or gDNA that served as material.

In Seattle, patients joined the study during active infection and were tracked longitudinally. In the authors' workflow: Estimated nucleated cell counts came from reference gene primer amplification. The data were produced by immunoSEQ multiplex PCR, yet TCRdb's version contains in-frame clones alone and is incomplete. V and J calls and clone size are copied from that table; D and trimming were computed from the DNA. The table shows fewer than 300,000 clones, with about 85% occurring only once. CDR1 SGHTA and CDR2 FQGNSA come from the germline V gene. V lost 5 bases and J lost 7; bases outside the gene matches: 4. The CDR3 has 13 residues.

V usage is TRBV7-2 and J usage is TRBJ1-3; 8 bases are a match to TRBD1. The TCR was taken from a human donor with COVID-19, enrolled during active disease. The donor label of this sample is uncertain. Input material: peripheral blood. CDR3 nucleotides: TGTGCCAGCAGCCCCAGGGGGCGGAACACCATATATTTT. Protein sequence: CASSPRGRNTIYF.